Presented here are 3 T cell receptor beta chains from one specimen sequenced in a study of PD-1 blockade in mismatch repair-deficient tumors. Produced via immunoSEQ multiplex PCR; TCRdb's table is partial and in-frame only. The table records 70,000 to 95,000 clones, roughly 80% of them present only once. Sequencing was performed on peripheral blood, taken 44 weeks after starting pembrolizumab. Source of these receptors: an adult with mismatch repair-deficient cancer.

The gene calls are TRBV6-6 and TRBJ2-7, with D unclear. Trimming pared 5 bases from V and 2 bases from J, leaving 10 bases between. Germline V gene sequence: CDR1 MNHNY, CDR2 SVGAGI (reference sequence). This CDR3 is 13 amino acids long. CDR3: CASSPNRPYEQYF. In nucleotides, the CDR3 is TGTGCCAGCAGTCCGAACAGACCCTACGAGCAGTACTTC.

This sequence joins TRBV5-1 and TRBJ2-5; 8 bases match TRBD1. Germline V CDR1 and CDR2: SGHRS, YFSETQ. The CDR3 covers 14 residues. V was pared by 5 bases and J by 5 bases, with 8 bases of the junction left unmatched. The DNA for the CDR3 is TGCGCCAGCAGTTCCCGACAGGGGAGGGAGACCCAGTACTTC. It specifies CASSSRQGRETQYF.

This chain joins TRBV5-4 and TRBJ2-2; 8 positions match TRBD2. The CDR3 sequence is 15 residues long. The V and J ends lost 0 bases and 5 bases, in that order; junction bases with no gene match: 3. Germline CDR1 reads SGHNT; CDR2 reads YYREEE (reference sequence). CDR3 protein: CASSLGTSRTGELFF. The CDR3 DNA reads TGTGCCAGCAGCTTGGGGACTAGCAGGACCGGGGAGCTGTTTTTT.